This passage covers 26 T cell receptor beta chains from one sample sequenced in a study of vaccination effects on CD4 cells after COVID-19. Antigens of these TCRs are unknown. Viral peptide pool expansion of antigen-specific CD4+ T cells preceded sequencing in the ViraFEST assay. Once cultured for roughly nine days, the cells underwent separation to obtain CD4+ T cells. Participants received two doses of either the BNT162b2 or mRNA-1273 vaccine. Clones were sequenced by immunoSEQ multiplex PCR, and TCRdb holds only the in-frame ones, with some missing. In the table there are tens of thousands of clones, less than 80% of which are singletons. This sample comprised CD4+ T cells from PBMCs cultured with HCoV-229E spike peptides, obtained after COVID-19 vaccination. All receptors come from a human donor who received a COVID-19 vaccine.

The gene calls are TRBV18 and TRBJ2-3; 8 bases agree with TRBD1. Per germline, CDR1 KGHSH and CDR2 LQKENI. V dropped 0 bases and J dropped 1; count of bases not matched to a gene: 6. The CDR3 has 17 amino acids. The chain's CDR3 is CASSPPGQAIGTDTQYF. Here the CDR3 DNA reads TGTGCCAGCTCACCACCGGGACAGGCTATCGGCACAGATACGCAGTATTTT.

This sequence joins TRBV5-1 and TRBJ1-3; D not resolved. Trimming took 1 base from V and 4 from J, leaving 6 bases between them. CDR3 length: 13 residues. Germline values: CDR1 SGHRS, CDR2 YFSETQ. The CDR3 coding sequence is TGCGCCAGCAGCTTGACAGAAGGAAACACCATATATTTT. It is translated as CASSLTEGNTIYF.

CDR3 in amino acids: CASSSTGGAETQYF. CDR3 sequence (DNA): TGCGCCAGCAGCTCAACAGGGGGCGCGGAGACCCAGTACTTC. The chain links TRBV5-1 to TRBJ2-5; 9 positions match TRBD1. V dropped 3 bases and J dropped 5; count of bases not matched to a gene: 5. The germline CDR1 and CDR2 sequences are SGHRS and YFSETQ. The CDR3 runs 14 residues.

This rearrangement joins TRBV9 to TRBJ1-6, with a tentative D call TRBD1 (5 bases). V was shortened by 1 base and J by 9 bases, with 11 bases between the two germline ends. This CDR3 has 14 residues. The germline V gene encodes CDR1 SGDLS and CDR2 YYNGEE. As DNA, the CDR3 is TGTGCCAGCAGCGTACTAGGGGAGGGTTCACCCCTCCACTTT. Translating it yields CASSVLGEGSPLHF.

The genes are TRBV25-1 and TRBJ2-5; D not resolved. The CDR3 has 14 residues. In germline, CDR1 is MGHDK, CDR2 SYGVNS. V lost 4 bases and J lost 5, with 14 bases in between. CDR3 protein: CASSAPGAVETQYF. The CDR3 DNA follows: TGTGCCAGCAGTGCGCCAGGAGCTGTCGAGACCCAGTACTTC.

The chain employs TRBV2 and TRBJ1-3; no clear D. V was trimmed by 8 bases and J by 3 bases, leaving 5 bases between them. CDR1 and CDR2 from the germline V gene are SNHLY and FYNNEI. The CDR3 sequence is 11 residues long. This CDR3 is CASAGGNTIYF. For the CDR3, the DNA is TGTGCCAGCGCGGGTGGAAACACCATATATTTT.

This clone came up a few times. The chain recombines TRBV25-1 with TRBJ1-2; D gene uncertain. Germline V gene lookup returns CDR1 MGHDK and CDR2 SYGVNS. Trimming removed 6 bases at V and 4 bases at J, with 12 bases between. The CDR3 has 13 residues. The CDR3 protein is CASSHGDRYGYTF. In nucleotides, the CDR3 is TGTGCCAGCAGCCACGGGGATCGCTATGGCTACACCTTC.

This clone was picked up a small number of times. The gene calls are TRBV14 and TRBJ2-2; D possibly corresponds to TRBD1 (6 bases). The V gene lost 5 bases and the J gene lost 6 bases, with 10 bases spanning the gap. CDR1 SGHDN and CDR2 FVKESK come from the germline V gene. This CDR3 comprises 13 residues. CDR3: CASSSTGSGELFF. The CDR3 DNA sequence: TGTGCCAGCAGCTCAACAGGGTCCGGGGAGCTGTTTTTT.

The V and J genes are TRBV7-3 and TRBJ2-1; maybe TRBD1 (6 bases). CDR3 length: 13 amino acids. Looked up from germline, CDR1 is SGHTA and CDR2 is FQGTGA. V lost 1 base and J 5 bases, leaving 6 bases between the germline ends. The DNA of the CDR3 is TGTGCCAGCAGCTTAAGACAGGACAATGAGCAGTTCTTC. Its protein is CASSLRQDNEQFF. Full variable domain (missing parts from reference TRBV7-3 and TRBJ2-1): GAGVSQTPSNKVTEKGKYVELRCDPISGHTALYWYRQSLGQGPEFLIYFQGTGAADDSGLPNDRFFAVRPEGSVSTLKIQRTERGDSAVYLCASSLRQDNEQFFGPGTRLTVL.

This rearrangement joins TRBV6-5 to TRBJ1-1, with D maybe TRBD1 (5 bases). This CDR3 has 13 amino acids. CDR1 and CDR2 (germline): MNHEY, SVGAGI. V was cut by 0 bases and J by 10 bases, with 12 bases left in between. Here the CDR3 DNA reads TGTGCCAGCAGTTACTCCGGGGGTGAGGGAGCTTTCTTT. Its protein product is CASSYSGGEGAFF.

CDR3 coding DNA: TGTGCCACCACCTATTGGCGGGACATCCGTCTCTATAATTCACCCCTCCACTTT. This translates into CATTYWRDIRLYNSPLHF. The chain is built from TRBV24-1 and TRBJ1-6; D is possibly TRBD1 (6 bases). Germline assignment: CDR1 KGHDR and CDR2 SFDVKD. This CDR3 contains 18 residues. Trimming left V 8 bases short and J 3 bases short, with 22 bases between.

This chain's CDR3 is CASSPGGGGYNEQFF. In DNA form, the CDR3 reads TGCGCCAGCAGCCCGGGCGGGGGGGGCTACAATGAGCAGTTCTTC. V gene TRBV5-1 combines with J gene TRBJ2-1; 9 positions match TRBD2. Germline V CDR1 and CDR2: SGHRS, YFSETQ. This CDR3 comprises 15 residues. Trimming cost V 4 bases and J 3 bases; bases outside gene matches: 5. Drawing the rest from reference TRBV5-1 and TRBJ2-1, the complete variable domain is KAGVTQTPRYLIKTRGQQVTLSCSPISGHRSVSWYQQTPGQGLQFLFEYFSETQRNKGNFPGRFSGRQFSNSRSEMNVSTLELGDSALYLCASSPGGGGYNEQFFGPGTRLTVL.

The J gene is TRBJ1-6, the V gene TRBV5-6; 10 bases agree with TRBD1. V shed 4 bases and J 7 bases; nucleotides not matched to a gene: 8. CDR3 size: 16 residues. Germline V CDR1 and CDR2: SGHDT, YYEEEE. The CDR3, as DNA: TGTGCCAGCAGCAGGGGACAGGGGATCGGGAATTCACCCCTCCACTTT. It yields the protein CASSRGQGIGNSPLHF.

This clone has a handful of counts. The chain links TRBV5-1 to TRBJ2-3; 7 bases agree with TRBD2. The CDR3 has 16 residues. Germline CDR1 and CDR2: SGHRS and YFSETQ. V trimming: 6 bases; J trimming: 4 bases; junction bases outside the gene matches: 14. CDR3 protein: CASTVLASGVSDTQYF. CDR3 DNA: TGCGCCAGCACCGTACTGGCTAGCGGAGTCTCAGATACGCAGTATTTT.

This chain joins TRBV18 and TRBJ1-1; D may be TRBD1 (5 bases). V lost 6 bases and J lost 0, with 14 bases in between. The CDR3 length is 15 residues. Germline V gene data show CDR1 as KGHSH and CDR2 as LQKENI. CDR3 amino acids: CASSPIGRVNTEAFF. The CDR3 coding sequence is TGTGCCAGCTCGCCTATCGGCAGGGTGAACACTGAAGCTTTCTTT.

This sequence joins TRBV18 and TRBJ1-2; tentatively, D is TRBD1 (6 bases). The CDR3 has 14 residues. Germline V gene data show CDR1 as KGHSH and CDR2 as LQKENI. The V gene lost 3 bases and the J gene lost 2 bases, with 10 bases spanning the gap. CDR3 nucleotides: TGTGCCAGCTCACCTGAAACAGGGAACTATGGCTACACCTTC. It is translated as CASSPETGNYGYTF.

This clone was seen a handful of times. V and J are TRBV19 and TRBJ1-4; D might be TRBD1 (6 bases). There are 15 residues in the CDR3. The germline gives CDR1 LNHDA, CDR2 SQIVND (reference sequence). The V and J ends lost 3 bases and 3 bases respectively, with 11 bases between them. CDR3 DNA: TGTGCCAGTAGTATGGGGGACACCTCTAATGAAAAACTGTTTTTT. It encodes CASSMGDTSNEKLFF. The full variable domain, rest sourced from reference TRBV19 and TRBJ1-4, is DGGITQSPKYLFRKEGQNVTLSCEQNLNHDAMYWYRQDPGQGLRLIYYSQIVNDFQKGDIAEGYSVSREKKESFPLTVTSAQKNPTAFYLCASSMGDTSNEKLFFGSGTQLSVL.

The chain joins TRBV24-1 to TRBJ2-1, with D perhaps matching TRBD1 (6 bases). With 10 bases removed from V and 1 base from J, the gap between germline ends came to 10 bases. The CDR3 spans 13 residues. Germline lookup yields CDR1 KGHDR and CDR2 SFDVKD. For the CDR3, the DNA is TGTGCCACTAACAGGGTATCCTACAATGAGCAGTTCTTC. The encoded protein is CATNRVSYNEQFF.

CDR3 sequence (DNA): TGTGCCACCAGCAGAGAGGGACAGCCATTACCGGGGAAGCTGTTTTTT. Translated: CATSREGQPLPGKLFF. The chain links TRBV15 to TRBJ2-2; TRBD1 aligns across 7 bases. V gave up 0 bases and J gave up 12 bases; unmatched junction bases: 13. The CDR3 sequence is 16 residues long. The germline V gene has CDR1 LNHNV and CDR2 YYDKDF (reference sequence).

The chain combines TRBV19 with TRBJ2-1, with a tentative D call TRBD1 (6 bases). Trimming removed 5 bases from V and 4 bases from J, with 15 bases in between. This CDR3 spans 15 amino acids. Germline loops: CDR1 LNHDA, CDR2 SQIVND (reference sequence). The CDR3 sequence: CASSAQGAPYNEQFF. CDR3 sequence (DNA): TGTGCCAGTAGTGCACAGGGAGCCCCGTACAATGAGCAGTTCTTC.

The chain joins TRBV5-1 to TRBJ1-4; D remains unclear. CDR1 SGHRS and CDR2 YFSETQ come from the germline V gene. V was cut by 4 bases and J by 0 bases, with 7 bases left in between. The CDR3 extends over 14 amino acids. CDR3 sequence: CASSVKTTNEKLFF. The CDR3 DNA reads as TGCGCCAGCAGCGTAAAAACAACTAATGAAAAACTGTTTTTT.

The table lists this clone with a few counts. The chain couples TRBV9 to TRBJ2-2; D may match TRBD1 or TRBD2 (5 bases each). This CDR3 has 14 residues. Trimming stripped 7 bases from V and 4 bases from J, with 14 bases between. The V gene's germline CDR1 is SGDLS and CDR2 YYNGEE. CDR3: CASAGDGFTGELFF. The CDR3 DNA sequence: TGTGCCAGCGCCGGGGACGGATTCACCGGGGAGCTGTTTTTT.

The chain has TRBV7-2 and TRBJ1-2, with a weak D call TRBD1 (5 bases). The CDR3 is 16 residues long. V dropped 5 bases and J dropped 5 bases, with 21 bases sitting between them. Germline V gene lookup returns CDR1 SGHTA and CDR2 FQGNSA. CDR3 coding DNA: TGTGCCAGCAGCCAAACGCAGGGCAGGGTGGTGTATGGCTACACCTTC. Translating it yields CASSQTQGRVVYGYTF.

The V gene is TRBV6-1, the J gene TRBJ2-1, with 11 bases fitting TRBD1. The CDR3 is made up of 18 amino acids. The J segment lost 4 bases and the V segment lost 0 bases, leaving 8 bases of the junction unmatched. CDR1 and CDR2 (germline): MNHNS, SASEGT. The CDR3 region has the DNA TGTGCCAGCAGTGAAGCCTGGACCGGGACAGGGGGGTACAATGAGCAGTTCTTC. Residues: CASSEAWTGTGGYNEQFF.

V gene TRBV5-6 combines with J gene TRBJ2-3; D is uncertain. The CDR3 covers 11 residues. CDR1 and CDR2 from the germline V gene are SGHDT and YYEEEE. V gave up 1 base and J gave up 5 bases, with 2 bases separating them. The CDR3 sequence is CASSLLDTQYF. The CDR3 DNA reads as TGTGCCAGCAGCTTGCTAGATACGCAGTATTTT.

This chain's CDR3 is CASSGKTGGDTEAFF. The CDR3 coding sequence is TGTGCCAGCAGCGGAAAGACAGGTGGAGACACTGAAGCTTTCTTT. The J gene is TRBJ1-1, the V gene TRBV5-4, with a tentative D call TRBD1 (6 bases). The CDR3 is 15 amino acids. V was trimmed by 4 bases and J by 3 bases, leaving 16 bases between them. Germline CDR1 is SGHNT and CDR2 is YYREEE (reference sequence).